The rows below give T cell receptor beta chains drawn from one sample of a study of blood T cell repertoires in COVID-19. Libraries were prepared by immunoSEQ multiplex PCR; TCRdb keeps only in-frame clonotypes and omits some of them. The sample includes roughly 240,000 clones, around 88% seen only once; the top ten take around 2.9%. Sample: peripheral blood. These TCRs come from a woman aged 25 to 39 who had recovered from COVID-19. Each CDR3 is given with its conserved first and last residue. The D gene is left open where the match is weak. Where a row states a size, it is once, few, many or the class of an expanded clone; other rows omit it.

d_gene,j_gene,abundance,v_gene,CDR3aa,CDR3nt
-,TRBJ2-2,-,TRBV19,CASSITQAGNTGELFF,TGTGCCAGTAGTATTACCCAGGCGGGTAACACCGGGGAGCTGTTTTTT
-,TRBJ2-7,once,TRBV12-3/TRBV12-4,CASSPSSYEQYF,TGTGCCAGCAGTCCGTCCTCCTACGAGCAGTACTTC
TRBD2,TRBJ2-7,few,TRBV6-5,CASSYGTTEYEQYF,TGTGCCAGCAGTTATGGGACTACCGAGTACGAGCAGTACTTC
TRBD2,TRBJ2-1,-,TRBV7-9,CASSLVSGGAYNEQFF,TGTGCCAGCAGCTTAGTTAGCGGGGGGGCTTACAATGAGCAGTTCTTC
TRBD2,TRBJ2-1,-,TRBV19,CASSLGGLVLNEQFF,TGTGCCAGTAGTTTAGGGGGACTAGTCCTCAATGAGCAGTTCTTC
-,TRBJ1-5,once,TRBV19,CASSIDRSPNQPQHF,TGTGCCAGTAGTATCGACAGGTCGCCCAATCAGCCCCAGCATTTT
TRBD2,TRBJ2-3,-,TRBV7-9,CASSTPSGGASHRYF,TGTGCCAGCAGCACCCCTAGCGGGGGGGCCTCTCACCGGTATTTT
-,TRBJ2-5,-,TRBV7-9,CASSLEGTKAQYF,TGTGCCAGCAGCTTGGAGGGAACCAAGGCCCAGTACTTC
-,TRBJ1-5,-,TRBV7-9,CASSLVGSSQPQHF,TGTGCCAGCAGCTTAGTAGGGAGTTCTCAGCCCCAGCATTTT
TRBD1,TRBJ1-4,few,TRBV7-2,CASSLQGQGGEKLFF,TGTGCCAGCAGCTTGCAAGGACAGGGAGGTGAAAAACTGTTTTTT
-,TRBJ2-1,-,TRBV6-5,CASSYPGRENEQFF,TGTGCCAGCAGTTACCCCGGCCGGGAAAATGAGCAGTTCTTC
TRBD1,TRBJ2-7,-,TRBV5-5,CASGSGQGNYEQYF,TGTGCCAGCGGATCGGGACAGGGGAATTACGAGCAGTACTTC